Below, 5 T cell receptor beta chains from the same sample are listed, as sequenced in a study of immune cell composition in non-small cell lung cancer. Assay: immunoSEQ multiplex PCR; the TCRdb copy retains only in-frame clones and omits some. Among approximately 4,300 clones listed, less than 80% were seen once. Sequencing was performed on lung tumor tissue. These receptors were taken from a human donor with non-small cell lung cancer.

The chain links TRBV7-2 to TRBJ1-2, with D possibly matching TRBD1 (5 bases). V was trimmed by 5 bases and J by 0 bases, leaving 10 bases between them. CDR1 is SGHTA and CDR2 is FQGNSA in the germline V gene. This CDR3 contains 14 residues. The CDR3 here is CASSPRTPNYGYTF. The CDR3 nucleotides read TGTGCCAGCAGCCCCCGGACACCTAACTATGGCTACACCTTC.

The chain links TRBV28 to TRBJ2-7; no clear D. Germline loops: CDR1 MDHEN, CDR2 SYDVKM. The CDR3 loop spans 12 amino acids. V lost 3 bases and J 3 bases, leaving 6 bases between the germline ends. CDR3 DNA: TGTGCCAGCAGTTTGGTCGGCTACGAGCAGTACTTC. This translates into CASSLVGYEQYF.

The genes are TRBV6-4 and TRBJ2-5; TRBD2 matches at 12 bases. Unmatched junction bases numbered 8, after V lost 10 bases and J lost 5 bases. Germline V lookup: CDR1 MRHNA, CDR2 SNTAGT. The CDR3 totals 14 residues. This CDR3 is CATKLAGGPETQYF. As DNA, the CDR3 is TGTGCCACGAAACTAGCGGGGGGCCCGGAGACCCAGTACTTC.

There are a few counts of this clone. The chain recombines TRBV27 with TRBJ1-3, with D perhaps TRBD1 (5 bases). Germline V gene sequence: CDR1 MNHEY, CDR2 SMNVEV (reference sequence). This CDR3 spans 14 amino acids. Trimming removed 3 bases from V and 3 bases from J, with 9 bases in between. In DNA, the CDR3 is TGTGCCAGCAGTTTGGCAGGGCATGGAAACACCATATATTTT. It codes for CASSLAGHGNTIYF.

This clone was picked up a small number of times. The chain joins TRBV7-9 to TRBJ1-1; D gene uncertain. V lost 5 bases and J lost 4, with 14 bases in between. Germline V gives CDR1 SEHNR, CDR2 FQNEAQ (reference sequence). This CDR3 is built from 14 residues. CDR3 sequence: CASSPVEAPTEAFF. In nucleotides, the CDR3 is TGTGCCAGCAGCCCGGTGGAGGCGCCCACTGAAGCTTTCTTT.